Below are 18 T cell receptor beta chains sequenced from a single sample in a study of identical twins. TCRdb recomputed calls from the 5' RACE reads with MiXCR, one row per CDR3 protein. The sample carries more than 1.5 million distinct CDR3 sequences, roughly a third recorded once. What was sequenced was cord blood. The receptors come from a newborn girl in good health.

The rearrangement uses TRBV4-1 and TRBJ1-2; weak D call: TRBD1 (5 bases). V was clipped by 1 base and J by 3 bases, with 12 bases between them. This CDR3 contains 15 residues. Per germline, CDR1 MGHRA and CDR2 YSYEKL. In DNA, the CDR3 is TGCGCCAGCAGCCAAGGCAGGGTGGGTTACTATGGCTACACCTTC. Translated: CASSQGRVGYYGYTF.

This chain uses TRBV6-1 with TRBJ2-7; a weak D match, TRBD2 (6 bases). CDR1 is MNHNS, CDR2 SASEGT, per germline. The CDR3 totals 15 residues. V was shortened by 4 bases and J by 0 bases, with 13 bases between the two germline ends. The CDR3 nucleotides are TGTGCCAGCAGTGGAACTAGCCGCAGCTCCTACGAGCAGTACTTC. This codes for CASSGTSRSSYEQYF.

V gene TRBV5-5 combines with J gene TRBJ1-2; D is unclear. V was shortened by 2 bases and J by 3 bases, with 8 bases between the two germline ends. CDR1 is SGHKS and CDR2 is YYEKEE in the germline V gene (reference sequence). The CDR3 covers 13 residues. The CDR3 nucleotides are TGTGCCAGCAGCTTCGACGGATACTATGGCTACACCTTC. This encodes CASSFDGYYGYTF.

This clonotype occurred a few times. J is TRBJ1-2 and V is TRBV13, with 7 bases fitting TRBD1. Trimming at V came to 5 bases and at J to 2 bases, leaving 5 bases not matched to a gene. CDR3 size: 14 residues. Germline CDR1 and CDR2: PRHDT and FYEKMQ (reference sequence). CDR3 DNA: TGTGCCAGCAGCGTAGTGGACAGGAACTATGGCTACACCTTC. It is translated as CASSVVDRNYGYTF.

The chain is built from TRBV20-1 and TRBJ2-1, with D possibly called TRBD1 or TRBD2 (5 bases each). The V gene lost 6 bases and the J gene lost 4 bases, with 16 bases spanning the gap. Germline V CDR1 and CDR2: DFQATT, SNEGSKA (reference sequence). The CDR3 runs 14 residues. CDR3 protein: CSANGATKYNEQFF. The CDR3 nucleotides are TGCAGTGCAAACGGGGCAACCAAGTACAATGAGCAGTTCTTC.

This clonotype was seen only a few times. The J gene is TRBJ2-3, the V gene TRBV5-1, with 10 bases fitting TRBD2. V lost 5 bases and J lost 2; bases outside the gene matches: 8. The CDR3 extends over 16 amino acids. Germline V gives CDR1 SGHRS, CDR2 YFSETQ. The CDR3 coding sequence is TGCGCCAGCAGGCCTTCTAGCGGGGGCTACACAGATACGCAGTATTTT. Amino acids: CASRPSSGGYTDTQYF. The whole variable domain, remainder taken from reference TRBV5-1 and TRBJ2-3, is KAGVTQTPRYLIKTRGQQVTLSCSPISGHRSVSWYQQTPGQGLQFLFEYFSETQRNKGNFPGRFSGRQFSNSRSEMNVSTLELGDSALYLCASRPSSGGYTDTQYFGPGTRLTVL.

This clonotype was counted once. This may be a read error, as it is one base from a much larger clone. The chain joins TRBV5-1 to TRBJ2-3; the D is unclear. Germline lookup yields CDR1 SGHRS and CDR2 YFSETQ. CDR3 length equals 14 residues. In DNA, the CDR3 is TGCGCCAGCAGCCCACGTAACCCGCCAGATACGCACTATTTT. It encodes CASSPRNPPDTHYF.

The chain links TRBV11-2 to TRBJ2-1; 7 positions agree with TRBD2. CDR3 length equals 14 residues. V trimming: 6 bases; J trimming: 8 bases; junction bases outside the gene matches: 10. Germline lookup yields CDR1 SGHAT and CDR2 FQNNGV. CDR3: CASSTAGDGDEQFF. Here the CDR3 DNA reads TGTGCCAGCAGTACCGCGGGGGATGGAGATGAGCAGTTCTTC.

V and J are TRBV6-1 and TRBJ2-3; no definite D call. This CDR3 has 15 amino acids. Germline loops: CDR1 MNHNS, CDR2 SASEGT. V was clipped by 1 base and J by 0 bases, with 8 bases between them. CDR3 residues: CASSEGWLSTDTQYF. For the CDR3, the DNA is TGTGCCAGCAGTGAAGGATGGCTTAGCACAGATACGCAGTATTTT.

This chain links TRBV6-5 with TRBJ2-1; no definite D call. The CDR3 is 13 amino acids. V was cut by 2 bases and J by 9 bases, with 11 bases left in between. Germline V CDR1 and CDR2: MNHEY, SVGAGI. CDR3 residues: CASSYHLWGEQFF. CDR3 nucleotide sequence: TGTGCCAGCAGTTACCACCTCTGGGGTGAGCAGTTCTTC.

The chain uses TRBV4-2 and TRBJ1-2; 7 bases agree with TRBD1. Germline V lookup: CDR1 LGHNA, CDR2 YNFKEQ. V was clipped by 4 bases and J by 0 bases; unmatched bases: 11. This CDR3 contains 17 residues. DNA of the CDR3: TGTGCCAGCAGCCCGACAGGGATCGGAGTAGCTAACTATGGCTACACCTTC. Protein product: CASSPTGIGVANYGYTF.

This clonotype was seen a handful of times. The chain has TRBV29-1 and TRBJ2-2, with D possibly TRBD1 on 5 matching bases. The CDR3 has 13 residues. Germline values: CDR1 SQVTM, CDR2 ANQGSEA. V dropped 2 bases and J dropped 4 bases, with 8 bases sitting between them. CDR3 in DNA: TGCAGCGTTGAACAGGGTGGCACCGGGGAGCTGTTTTTT. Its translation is CSVEQGGTGELFF.

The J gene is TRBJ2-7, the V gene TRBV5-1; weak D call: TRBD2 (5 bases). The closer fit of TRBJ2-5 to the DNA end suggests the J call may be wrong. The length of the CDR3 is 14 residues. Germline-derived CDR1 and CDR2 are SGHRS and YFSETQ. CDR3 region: CASSELQRGETQYF. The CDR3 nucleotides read TGCGCCAGCAGCGAATTACAGAGAGGGGAGACCCAGTACTTC.

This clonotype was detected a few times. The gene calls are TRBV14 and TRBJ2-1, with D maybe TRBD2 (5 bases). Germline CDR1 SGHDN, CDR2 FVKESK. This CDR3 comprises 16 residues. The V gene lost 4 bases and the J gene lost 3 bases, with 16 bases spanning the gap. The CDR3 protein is CASSRAILRDYNEQFF. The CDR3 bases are TGTGCCAGCAGCCGCGCTATCCTCCGGGACTACAATGAGCAGTTCTTC. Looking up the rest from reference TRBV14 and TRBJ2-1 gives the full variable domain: EAGVTQFPSHSVIEKGQTVTLRCDPISGHDNLYWYRRVMGKEIKFLLHFVKESKQDESGMPNNRFLAERTGGTYSTLKVQPAELEDSGVYFCASSRAILRDYNEQFFGPGTRLTVL.

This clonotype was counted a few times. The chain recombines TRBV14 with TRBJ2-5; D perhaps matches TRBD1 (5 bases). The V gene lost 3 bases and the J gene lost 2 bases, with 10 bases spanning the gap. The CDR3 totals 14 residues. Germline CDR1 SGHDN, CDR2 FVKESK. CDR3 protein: CASSHIRVQETQYF. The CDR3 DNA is TGTGCCAGCAGCCACATCAGGGTTCAAGAGACCCAGTACTTC.

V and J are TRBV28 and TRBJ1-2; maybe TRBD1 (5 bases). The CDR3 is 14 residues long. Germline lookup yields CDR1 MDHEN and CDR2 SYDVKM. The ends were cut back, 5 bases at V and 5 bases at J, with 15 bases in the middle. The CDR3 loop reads CASSLDKVGYGYTF. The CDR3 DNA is TGTGCCAGCAGTCTGGACAAGGTCGGTTATGGCTACACCTTC.

CDR3 in amino acids: CSAGGLAGGLLEQFF. The CDR3 DNA sequence: TGCAGTGCTGGGGGACTAGCGGGGGGGCTTCTAGAGCAGTTCTTC. This chain links TRBV20-1 with TRBJ2-1; TRBD2 agrees at 16 bases. The germline V gene has CDR1 DFQATT and CDR2 SNEGSKA (reference sequence). The CDR3 contains 15 residues. V was clipped by 5 bases and J by 10 bases; unmatched bases: 8.

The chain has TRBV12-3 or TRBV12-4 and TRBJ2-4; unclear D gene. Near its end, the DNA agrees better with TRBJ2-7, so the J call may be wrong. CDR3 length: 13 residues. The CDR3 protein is CASSFSGPPEQYF. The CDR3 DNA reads TGTGCCAGCAGCTTTTCCGGTCCCCCCGAGCAGTACTTC.